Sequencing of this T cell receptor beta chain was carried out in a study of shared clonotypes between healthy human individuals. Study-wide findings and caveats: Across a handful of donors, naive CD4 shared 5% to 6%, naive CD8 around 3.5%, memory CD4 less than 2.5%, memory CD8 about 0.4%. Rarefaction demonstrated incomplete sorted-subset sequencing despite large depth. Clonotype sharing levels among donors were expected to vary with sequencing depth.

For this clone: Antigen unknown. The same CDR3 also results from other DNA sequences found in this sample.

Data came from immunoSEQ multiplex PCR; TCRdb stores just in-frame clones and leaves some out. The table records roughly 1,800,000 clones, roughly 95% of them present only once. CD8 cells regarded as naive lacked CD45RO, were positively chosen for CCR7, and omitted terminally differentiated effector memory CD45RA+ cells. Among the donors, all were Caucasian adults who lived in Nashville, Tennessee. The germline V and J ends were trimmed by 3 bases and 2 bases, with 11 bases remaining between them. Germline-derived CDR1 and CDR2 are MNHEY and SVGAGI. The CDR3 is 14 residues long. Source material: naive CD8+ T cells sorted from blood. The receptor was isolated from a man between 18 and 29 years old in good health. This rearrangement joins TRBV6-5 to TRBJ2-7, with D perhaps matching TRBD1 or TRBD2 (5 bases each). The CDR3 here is CASSYSGAPYEQYF. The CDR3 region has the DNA TGTGCCAGCAGTTATTCCGGGGCACCCTACGAGCAGTACTTC.